A single TCR beta chain is shown here with its context. This clonotype occurred a few times. Its antigen is unknown. It may be a read error: a sequence one base away is much more abundant. Stable Graves' hyperthyroidism was defined as the absence of progression to ophthalmopathy over 18 months of follow-up. Hyperthyroidism patients were newly diagnosed, with disease duration under 2 months, and aged 18 to 65 years. Exclusion was applied to patients with uncontrolled infections, other autoimmune diseases, pregnancy or lactation. Diagnoses were based on clinical symptoms, serum thyroxine and TRAb, thyroid ultrasound and orbital computed tomography. Ficoll-Paque density gradient centrifugation was used to isolate PBMCs from approximately 10 ml of fresh peripheral blood. Trizol reagent was used to extract total RNA, and RNA quality was then checked on an Agilent 2100 Bioanalyzer. The data belong to a study of T cells in Graves' hyperthyroidism and ophthalmopathy (dated by TCRdb to about 2019). As for the study more broadly: Peripheral blood samples were taken at the time of initial diagnosis, prior to any treatment. The 75 to 100 discovery patients were divided at random into training and test sets in a 7:3 ratio. Prospective prediction of ophthalmopathy was tested in an independent validation cohort consisting of 18 hyperthyroidism patients and approximately 16 patients who later progressed to ophthalmopathy. In roughly six Graves' hyperthyroidism patients, the study also compared T-cell repertoires from thyroid tissue with T-cell repertoires from blood. Once sampling was done, hyperthyroidism patients were given methimazole at a starting dose of 30 mg daily, whereas ophthalmopathy patients were given high-dose intravenous methylprednisolone. According to the paper, TCR Vbeta CDR3 sequencing was carried out on 120 to 150 peripheral blood samples, which came from about 45 ophthalmopathy, roughly 75 hyperthyroidism and roughly 17 progressor patients. A discovery cohort of fewer than 110 patients, approximately 45 with Graves' ophthalmopathy and under 60 with stable Graves' hyperthyroidism, was used to find distinguishing TCR V-J signatures.

TCR beta CDR3 regions were amplified from RNA transcripts. For the first round of RT-PCR on the TCR CDR3, the HTBI primer set was used together with the Qiagen OneStep RT-PCR kit. The libraries were constructed in a second round of multiplex PCR and then size-selected and purified. Paired-end sequencing of the libraries was performed with 100 bp reads on an Illumina HiSeq2000. The authors processed their data as follows. SOAPnuke was used to process the raw data, throwing out any read that contained adapters or uncalled bases, had a mean Phred below 15, or lacked an exact constant-primer or identifier match. COPE v1.2.5 was used to merge high-quality paired reads, and clonotypes were defined as unique nucleotide sequences. MiTCR v1.1 was used to align clonotypes to the IMGT TRBV, TRBD and TRBJ reference segments. Only V-J combinations with frequency above 0.0001, covering 99.2% of repertoires, were analysed. The TCS score was defined as the ratio of F50 (clonal expansion) to E x V (chaos), calculated using BLOSUM62-based TCRdist between CDR3 peptides within each V-J. Welch's t-statistics and random forest reduced approximately 520 V-J features to 10 to 15, which were used in a naive Bayes classifier (R e1071). Using fastp at Q25 and MiXCR, TCRdb reprocessed the public reads and kept productive beta chains. Rows are combined by CDR3 protein, so each entry shows the most common genes and DNA. TCRdb, not the authors, supplied the V and J calls. A total of under 350,000 distinct CDR3 sequences appear in this sample, approximately 13% of them only once. Less than 8% of the sample is taken by the ten largest.

Study-level results and caveats: In validation, the model predicted progression to ophthalmopathy with just under 71% sensitivity and 72% to 75% specificity, a median of about six months before onset. A model built on a 13 V-J signature distinguished ophthalmopathy from stable hyperthyroidism, reaching roughly 88% sensitivity and 81.08% specificity in cross-validation and 80%/75% in testing. Most expanded thyroid clonotypes (frequency above 0.001) were also detected in blood, suggesting blood repertoires may reflect thyroid immune responses. No statistical method was used to fix the sample size in advance, and group allocation was not hidden from the investigators.

The germline V gene encodes CDR1 MDHEN and CDR2 SYDVKM. There are 15 amino acids in the CDR3, from cysteine to phenylalanine inclusive. The only DNA kept is the CDR3, 45 bases in frame from the first base. The sequence came from a woman in her 40s with Graves' hyperthyroidism. Sequencing was done on a sample of blood. This chain joins TRBV28 to TRBJ2-1; 14 bases in between match TRBD2. The sequenced DNA: TGTGCCTGCAGAGCGGGACTAGCGGGAGTCTATGAGCAGTTCTTC. This encodes CACRAGLAGVYEQFF.